The rows below give T cell receptor beta chains drawn from one sample of a study of T cell responses to AZD1222 COVID-19 vaccine. TCRdb's copy holds only in-frame clones and misses some; the assay was immunoSEQ multiplex PCR. The sample yields about 98,000 clones, about 90% seen once. Material: peripheral blood, obtained on day 0 of MenACWY control vaccination. These receptors were obtained from an adult in good health. CDR3s include the opening cysteine and the closing phenylalanine or tryptophan. D genes are given only for firm matches. Not every row has a clone size; where given, it reads once, few, many or a size class.

TRBJ1-6 . . 15 TRBV4-3 TGCGCCAGCAGCTGGCGCAGCTCCTATAATTCACCCCTCCACTTT CASSWRSSYNSPLHF
TRBJ1-4 . . 15 TRBV25-1 TGTGCCAGCAGTGACCCTAGGGCAACTAATGAAAAACTGTTTTTT CASSDPRATNEKLFF
TRBJ2-7 . . 14 TRBV5-6 TGTGCCAGCAGCTTATCTTACCGGGACACGACAAAGTACTTC CASSLSYRDTTKYF
TRBJ1-5 TRBD1 . 18 TRBV19 TGTGCCAGTAGTCGGGCCGGGACAGGGGGCTTGAGCAATCAGCCCCAGCATTTT CASSRAGTGGLSNQPQHF
TRBJ1-2 . once 13 TRBV6-5 TGTGCCAGCAGTAGGGGGGCTAACTATGGCTACACCTTC CASSRGANYGYTF
TRBJ2-5 . . 15 TRBV4-3 TGCGCCAGCAGCCGTCAACCGGGACGCCTGGAGACCCAGTACTTC CASSRQPGRLETQYF
TRBJ2-3 TRBD1 . 14 TRBV7-8 TGTGCCAGCAGCTTCGGGACAGGGACAGATACGCAGTATTTT CASSFGTGTDTQYF
TRBJ1-2 TRBD1 . 14 TRBV6-2/TRBV6-3 TGTGCCAGCAGCAAGAATTGGGACAGCTATGGCTACACCTTC CASSKNWDSYGYTF
TRBJ2-7 . . 15 TRBV15 TGTGCCACCAGCAGAGATCGGCAGGGGACTCGGGAGCAGTACTTC CATSRDRQGTREQYF
TRBJ1-5 TRBD1 . 15 TRBV28 TGTGCCAGCAGTCCCTCGGGACAGGGGGATCAGCCCCAGCATTTT CASSPSGQGDQPQHF
TRBJ1-5 . . 16 TRBV27 TGTGCCAGCAGTTTAGGAGGCCAGCTAAGCAATCAGCCCCAGCATTTT CASSLGGQLSNQPQHF
TRBJ1-2 TRBD1 . 14 TRBV10-2 TGCGCCAGCAGTGAGAATGGCAGGGGGGGCGGCTACACCTTC CASSENGRGGGYTF
TRBJ1-5 TRBD1 . 16 TRBV27 TGTGCCAGCAGTCTCCCAAAGGACAGGGGGAATCAGCCCCAGCATTTT CASSLPKDRGNQPQHF
TRBJ1-1 . . 13 TRBV5-4 TGTGCCAGCAGTCTGGAGGTGAACACTGAAGCTTTCTTT CASSLEVNTEAFF
TRBJ1-1 . medium-sized 15 TRBV6-5 TGTGCCAGCAGTTACAGTGAGGGGCGGAACACTGAAGCTTTCTTT CASSYSEGRNTEAFF